This TCR beta chain was profiled in a study of naive and memory T cell subsets (dated by TCRdb to about 2017). Turning to the overall study: The figure summarizing the skin biopsy and whole blood samples listed 10 or so blood donors, 7 tuberculin skin test biopsies and 3 saline control biopsies. PCR2 was typically run as a SYBR Green qPCR and stopped at a set threshold, although low-input samples could use end-point PCR of roughly 6 cycles instead. Skin biopsies were taken from tuberculin skin test sites or from saline-injected control sites and were processed for RNA extraction as described before. What the study reported, not specific to this receptor: Details of skin biopsy collection and RNA processing were not given in the paper but were referenced to earlier studies. TCR sequences were reportedly recovered from both types of skin biopsy, with far more TCRs being found at tuberculin skin test sites. The larger number of TCRs at tuberculin skin test sites was interpreted as T cell infiltration of a delayed type IV hypersensitivity reaction. The potential sensitivity of the RNA-based method to TCR transcript changes with T cell activation and differentiation was acknowledged.

The CDR3, cysteine through phenylalanine, is 14 amino acids long. Only CDR3 DNA is held: 42 bases, read in frame from base 1. Trimmed from V: 5 bases; trimmed from J: 6 bases; junction bases lacking a gene match: 6. Taken from the germline V gene (reference sequence), the CDR1 and CDR2 loops are LNHDA and SQIVND. About this clonotype: No antigen is known for it. No clone much larger than this one lies a single base away; base qualities are absent.

Libraries were made using UMI-ligation and nested PCR. The ligated cDNA was amplified by four rounds of PCR, in which nested alpha and beta constant region primers were used together with the SP2 primer. For the blood and skin samples, TCR RNA was reverse transcribed with SuperScript IV using primers for the alpha and beta constant regions. An oligonucleotide carrying the Illumina SP2 primer and a UMI was ligated to the cDNA 3' end using T4 RNA ligase 1. The 12-nucleotide UMI was composed of two random hexamers separated by an eight-base spacer, which was included to prevent hairpin formation. From the second PCR onward, the TCR alpha and beta chain libraries were handled separately, and dual indexing was used for multiplexing. After pooling, the indexed libraries were analyzed by capillary electrophoresis and sequenced on either an Illumina MiSeq or NextSeq. PhiX DNA at about 5-7% was added to the libraries to raise base diversity and improve cluster recognition. From the authors' description of their analysis: Demultiplexor took UMIs from read 2, joined the UMIs to the TCR sequence from read 1, and separated reads according to sample indices. Decombinator identified V and J genes and V-J junctions and gave each TCR a five-part identifier that included V and J deletions. Collapsinator used UMIs to correct sequencing errors and PCR amplification heterogeneity, yielding UMI-based abundance per TCR. CDR3Translator turned identifiers into nucleotide sequence, translated the nucleotide sequence into amino acids, and pulled out CDR3 regions based on terminal motifs. Error-corrected counts of alpha and beta TCRs from blood and skin were compared after being normalized to the amount of input RNA. Clones were called with MiXCR by TCRdb after fastp trimmed the public reads at Q25, and only in-frame beta chains were retained. Rows with a matching CDR3 protein are joined into one entry that keeps the most common DNA and genes. Here the V and J calls rest on TCRdb's processing, not on the authors' analysis. Within this sample are 30,000 to 35,000 distinct CDR3 sequences, with 5.5% to 7.5% of them counted one time only. 3% to 3.5% of the sample goes to the ten largest clones.

What this sample's treatment or condition label stands for: skin biopsy from PPD injection site in Mantoux-positive individual. The study reported a robust and sensitive protocol to amplify, sequence and analyze TCRs, based on 3' ligation of a UMI-containing oligonucleotide to TCR cDNA. The tuberculin skin test biopsies were taken from PPD-injected sites in individuals who had a positive Mantoux test. Total RNA, without cell sorting, was DNase treated with RQ1 DNase before reverse transcription, targeting roughly 1 to 1000 ng input. Libraries were prepared from skin biopsies and whole blood to test how robust the pipeline was in samples where T cells are a minority population.

Recombination connected TRBV19 to TRBJ2-2, and 7 junction bases match TRBD1. The sequence derives from an adult in good health. The sample was skin, taken from a tuberculin skin test site. The CDR3 region reads CASSGTAGPGELFF. The DNA sequence is TGTGCCAGTAGTGGGACAGCCGGTCCCGGGGAGCTGTTTTTT.